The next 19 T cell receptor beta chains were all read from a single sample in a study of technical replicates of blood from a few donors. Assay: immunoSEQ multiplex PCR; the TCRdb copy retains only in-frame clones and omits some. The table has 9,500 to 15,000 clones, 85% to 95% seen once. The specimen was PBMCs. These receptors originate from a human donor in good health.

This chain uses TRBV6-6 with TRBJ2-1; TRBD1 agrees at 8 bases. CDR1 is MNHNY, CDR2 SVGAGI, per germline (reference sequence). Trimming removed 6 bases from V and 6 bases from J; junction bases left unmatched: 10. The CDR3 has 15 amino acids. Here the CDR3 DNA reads TGTGCCAGCAGCTGGGACAGGTTGGCCCCCAATGAGCAGTTCTTC. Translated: CASSWDRLAPNEQFF.

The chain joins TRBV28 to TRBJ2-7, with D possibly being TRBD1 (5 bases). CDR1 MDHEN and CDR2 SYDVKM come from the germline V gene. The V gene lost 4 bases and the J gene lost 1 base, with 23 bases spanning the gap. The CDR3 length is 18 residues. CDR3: CASSSSRRVKDRSYEQYF. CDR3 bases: TGTGCCAGCAGTTCTTCCCGCAGGGTGAAGGACCGTTCCTACGAGCAGTACTTC. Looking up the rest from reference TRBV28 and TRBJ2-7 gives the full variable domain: DVKVTQSSRYLVKRTGEKVFLECVQDMDHENMFWYRQDPGLGLRLIYFSYDVKMKEKGDIPEGYSVSREKKERFSLILESASTNQTSMYLCASSSSRRVKDRSYEQYFGPGTRLTVT.

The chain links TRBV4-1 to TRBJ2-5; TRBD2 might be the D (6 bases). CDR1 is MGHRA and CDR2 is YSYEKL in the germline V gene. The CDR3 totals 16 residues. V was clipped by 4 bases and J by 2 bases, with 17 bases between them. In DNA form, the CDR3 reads TGCGCCAGCAGCCCCAGCGTCCAGCGGGCACAAGAGACCCAGTACTTC. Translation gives CASSPSVQRAQETQYF.

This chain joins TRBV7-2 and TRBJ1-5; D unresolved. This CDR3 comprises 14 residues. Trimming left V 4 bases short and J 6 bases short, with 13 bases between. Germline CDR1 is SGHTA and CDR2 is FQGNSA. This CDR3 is CASSSDMAGQPQHF. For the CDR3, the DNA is TGTGCCAGCAGCTCAGACATGGCCGGTCAGCCCCAGCATTTT.

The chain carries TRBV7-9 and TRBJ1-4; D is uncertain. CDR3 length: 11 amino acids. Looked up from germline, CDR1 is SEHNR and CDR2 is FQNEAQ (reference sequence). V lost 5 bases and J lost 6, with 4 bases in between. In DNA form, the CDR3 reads TGTGCCAGCAGCCCGGATGAAAAACTGTTTTTT. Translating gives CASSPDEKLFF.

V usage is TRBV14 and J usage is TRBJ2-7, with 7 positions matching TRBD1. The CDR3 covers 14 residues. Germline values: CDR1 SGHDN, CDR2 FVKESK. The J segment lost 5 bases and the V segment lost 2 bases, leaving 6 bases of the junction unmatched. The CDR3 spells CASSQTTGLHEQYF. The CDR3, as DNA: TGTGCCAGCAGCCAAACGACAGGGTTGCACGAGCAGTACTTC. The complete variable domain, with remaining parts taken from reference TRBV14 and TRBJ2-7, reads EAGVTQFPSHSVIEKGQTVTLRCDPISGHDNLYWYRRVMGKEIKFLLHFVKESKQDESGMPNNRFLAERTGGTYSTLKVQPAELEDSGVYFCASSQTTGLHEQYFGPGTRLTVT.

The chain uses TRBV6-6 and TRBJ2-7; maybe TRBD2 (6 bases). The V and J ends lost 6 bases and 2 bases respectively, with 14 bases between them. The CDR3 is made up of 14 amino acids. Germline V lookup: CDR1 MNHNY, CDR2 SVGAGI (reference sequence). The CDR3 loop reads CASSLSRGPYEQYF. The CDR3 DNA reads TGTGCCAGCAGCCTATCGCGGGGACCCTACGAGCAGTACTTC.

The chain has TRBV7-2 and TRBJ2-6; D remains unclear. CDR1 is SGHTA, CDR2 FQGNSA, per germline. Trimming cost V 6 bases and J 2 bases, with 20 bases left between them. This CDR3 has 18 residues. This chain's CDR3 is CASRTRTTRRTGANVLTF. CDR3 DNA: TGTGCCAGCAGAACCCGCACTACCCGAAGGACTGGGGCCAACGTCCTGACTTTC.

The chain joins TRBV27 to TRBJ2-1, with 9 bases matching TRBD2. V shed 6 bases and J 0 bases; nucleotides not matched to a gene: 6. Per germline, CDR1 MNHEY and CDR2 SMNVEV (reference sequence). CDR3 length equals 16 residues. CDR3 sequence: CASRPSGVSSYNEQFF. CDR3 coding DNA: TGTGCCAGCAGGCCTAGCGGGGTGAGCTCCTACAATGAGCAGTTCTTC.

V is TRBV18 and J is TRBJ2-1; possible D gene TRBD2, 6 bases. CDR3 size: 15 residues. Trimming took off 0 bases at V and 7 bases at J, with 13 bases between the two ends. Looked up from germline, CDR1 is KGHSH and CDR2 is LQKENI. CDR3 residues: CASSPPGGFGNEQFF. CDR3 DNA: TGTGCCAGCTCACCACCCGGGGGTTTCGGGAATGAGCAGTTCTTC.

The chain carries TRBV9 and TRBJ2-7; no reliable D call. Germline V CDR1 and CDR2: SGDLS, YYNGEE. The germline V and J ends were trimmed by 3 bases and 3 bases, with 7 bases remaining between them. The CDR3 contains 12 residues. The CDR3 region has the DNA TGTGCCAGCAGCGGACTGGGCTACGAGCAGTACTTC. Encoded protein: CASSGLGYEQYF.

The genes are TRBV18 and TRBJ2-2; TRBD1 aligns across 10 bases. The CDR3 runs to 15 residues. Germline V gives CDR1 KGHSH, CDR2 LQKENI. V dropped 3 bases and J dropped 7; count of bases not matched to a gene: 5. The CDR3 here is CASSPGTGVGGELFF. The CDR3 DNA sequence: TGTGCCAGCTCACCCGGGACAGGGGTCGGCGGGGAGCTGTTTTTT. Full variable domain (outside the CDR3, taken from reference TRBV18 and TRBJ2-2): NAGVMQNPRHLVRRRGQEARLRCSPMKGHSHVYWYRQLPEEGLKFMVYLQKENIIDESGMPKERFSAEFPKEGPSILRIQQVVRGDSAAYFCASSPGTGVGGELFFGEGSRLTVL.

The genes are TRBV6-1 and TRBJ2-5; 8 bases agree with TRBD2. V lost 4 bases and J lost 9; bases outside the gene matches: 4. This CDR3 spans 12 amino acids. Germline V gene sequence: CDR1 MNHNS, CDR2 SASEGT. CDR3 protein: CASSVGLGAQYF. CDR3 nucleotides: TGTGCCAGCAGTGTGGGACTAGGGGCCCAGTACTTC.

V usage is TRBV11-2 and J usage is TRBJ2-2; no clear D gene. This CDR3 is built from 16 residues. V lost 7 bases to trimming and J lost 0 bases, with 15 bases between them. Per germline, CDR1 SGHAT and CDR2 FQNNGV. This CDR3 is CASNRGELPNTGELFF. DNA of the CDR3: TGTGCCAGCAATCGAGGAGAACTACCGAACACCGGGGAGCTGTTTTTT.

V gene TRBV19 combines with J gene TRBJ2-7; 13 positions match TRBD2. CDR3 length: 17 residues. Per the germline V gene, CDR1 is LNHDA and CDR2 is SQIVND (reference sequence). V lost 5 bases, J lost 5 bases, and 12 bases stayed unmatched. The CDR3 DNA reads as TGTGCCAGTAGTTCTCGACTAGCGGGAGGCGTAGAAAACGAGCAGTACTTC. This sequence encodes CASSSRLAGGVENEQYF.

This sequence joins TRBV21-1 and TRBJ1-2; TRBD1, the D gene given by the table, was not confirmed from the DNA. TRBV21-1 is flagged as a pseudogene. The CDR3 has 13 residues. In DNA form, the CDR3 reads TGTGCCAGCAGCAAAGACAGGGGGCATGGCTACACCTTC. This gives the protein CASSKDRGHGYTF.

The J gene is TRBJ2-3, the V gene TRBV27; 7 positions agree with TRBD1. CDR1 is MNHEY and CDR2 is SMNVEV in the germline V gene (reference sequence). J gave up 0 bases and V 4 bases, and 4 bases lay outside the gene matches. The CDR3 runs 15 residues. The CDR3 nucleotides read TGTGCCAGCAGTTCTTGGGACAGTAGCACAGATACGCAGTATTTT. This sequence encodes CASSSWDSSTDTQYF.

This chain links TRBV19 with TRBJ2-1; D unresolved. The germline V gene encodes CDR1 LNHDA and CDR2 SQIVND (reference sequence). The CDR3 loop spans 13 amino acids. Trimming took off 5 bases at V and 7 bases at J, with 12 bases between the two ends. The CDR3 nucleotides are TGTGCCAGTAGTTTACGACTTTGGAATGAGCAGTTCTTC. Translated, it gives CASSLRLWNEQFF.

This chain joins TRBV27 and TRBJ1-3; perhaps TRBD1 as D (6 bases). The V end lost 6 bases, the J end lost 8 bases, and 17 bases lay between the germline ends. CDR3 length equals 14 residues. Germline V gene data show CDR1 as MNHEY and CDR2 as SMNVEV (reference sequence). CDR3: CASRSTGSWDTIYF. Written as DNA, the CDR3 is TGTGCCAGCAGATCTACAGGGTCGTGGGACACCATATATTTT.